This T cell receptor (beta chain) was recovered during a study of PD-1 blockade in classical Hodgkin lymphoma. Study details: The nivolumab dose that patients received was 3 mg/kg, given intravenously every 2 weeks.

This CDR3 has 17 amino acids. CDR1 MNHNS and CDR2 SASEGT come from the germline V gene. V trimming: 4 bases; J trimming: 2 bases; junction bases outside the gene matches: 8. Study-wide findings and caveats: By C4D1 there was a significant rise in CD4+ TCR diversity but not in CD8+ TCR diversity.

Remarks on this clone: Its specificity is unknown.

Method: immunoSEQ multiplex PCR; TCRdb's copy keeps in-frame clones and lacks some. The sample carries fewer than 25,000 clones, 70% to 80% recorded once. Brentuximab vedotin exposure varied among the patients, all of whom had relapsed after autologous stem cell transplantation. The source was peripheral blood mononuclear cells (PBMCs), collected before the second cycle of nivolumab. The receptor comes from a human donor with classical Hodgkin lymphoma. The J gene is TRBJ1-2, the V gene TRBV6-1, with TRBD1 matching 12 bases. CDR3 region: CASSAYRDRGRNYGYTF. Here the CDR3 DNA reads TGTGCCAGCAGTGCTTACCGGGACAGGGGGCGAAACTATGGCTACACCTTC.